One sample yielded the 10 T cell receptor beta chains listed below, sequenced in a study of shared clonotypes between healthy human individuals (dated by TCRdb to the early 2020s). Library construction relied on the immunoSEQ multiplex PCR assay. Drawn from immuneACCESS, this table holds only the in-frame rearrangements with V and J called that TCRdb kept. Clones are partly lost; checked studies trace under half to an unresolved V gene and leave the rest unexplained. The sample yields about 1.5 million clones; 95% to 99% were counted once. Of the sample, approximately 0.44% is held by the ten largest clones. The sample comprised naive CD4+ T cells sorted from blood. The meaning of the sample's cell subset or site label: CD45RA+ positively selected. The source is a man aged 25 to 40 in good health.

V and J are TRBV5-1 and TRBJ1-4, with 11 bases fitting TRBD1. Unmatched junction bases numbered 6, after V lost 4 bases and J lost 7 bases. CDR1 is SGHRS, CDR2 YFSETQ, per germline. The CDR3 covers 15 residues. The chain's CDR3 is CASSPWGQGGEKLFF. The CDR3 nucleotides are TGCGCCAGCAGCCCCTGGGGACAGGGGGGTGAAAAACTGTTTTTT.

Comments on this clone: Distinct nucleotide sequences in the sample also encode this CDR3. The chain combines TRBV18 with TRBJ1-1; no clear D. The CDR3 spans 12 residues. V was shortened by 6 bases and J by 1 base, with 6 bases between the two germline ends. The germline gives CDR1 KGHSH, CDR2 LQKENI. This CDR3 reads CASSPENTEAFF. The DNA of the CDR3 is TGTGCCAGCTCCCCCGAGAACACTGAAGCTTTCTTT.

On this clone: Other nucleotide sequences from this sample produce the same CDR3. This rearrangement joins TRBV7-9 to TRBJ1-1; D not resolved. Germline-derived CDR1 and CDR2 are SEHNR and FQNEAQ (reference sequence). The CDR3 is made up of 13 amino acids. Trimming took 4 bases from V and 3 from J, leaving 9 bases between them. CDR3 amino acids: CASSSSRDTEAFF. The CDR3 coding sequence is TGTGCCAGCAGCTCATCGAGGGACACTGAAGCTTTCTTT.

DNA of the CDR3: TGTGCCAGCAGTGAAAGTGGTGTTTACGAGCAGTACTTC. Encoded protein: CASSESGVYEQYF. V and J are TRBV6-1 and TRBJ2-7; no clear D. Trimming shortened V by 2 bases and J by 4 bases, and 9 bases separated the two germline ends. The CDR3 runs to 13 residues. Germline V gene lookup returns CDR1 MNHNS and CDR2 SASEGT.

The V and J genes are TRBV7-9 and TRBJ2-1, with 10 bases lining up with TRBD2. Germline lookup yields CDR1 SEHNR and CDR2 FQNEAQ (reference sequence). There are 11 residues in the CDR3. The J segment lost 14 bases and the V segment lost 3 bases, leaving 1 base of the junction unmatched. CDR3 in DNA: TGTGCCAGCAGCTTTACTAGCGGGGAGTTCTTC. Its translation: CASSFTSGEFF.

The chain recombines TRBV5-4 with TRBJ2-1, with no clear D. The V and J ends lost 2 bases and 7 bases respectively, with 13 bases between them. Germline CDR1 and CDR2: SGHNT and YYREEE (reference sequence). The CDR3 runs to 14 residues. This CDR3 reads CASSFQVGANEQFF. The CDR3 DNA reads as TGTGCCAGCAGCTTTCAAGTTGGAGCAAATGAGCAGTTCTTC.

The rearrangement joins TRBV6-4 to TRBJ1-2; D possibly corresponds to TRBD1 (5 bases). The germline V gene encodes CDR1 MRHNA and CDR2 SNTAGT. The CDR3 is 13 residues long. V gave up 4 bases and J gave up 8 bases, with 14 bases separating them. The CDR3 bases are TGTGCCAGCAGTGGAGGGGAGGGCTCGGGCTACACCTTC. Its protein product is CASSGGEGSGYTF.

This clone came up once. The J gene is TRBJ1-3, the V gene TRBV14; D remains unclear. CDR3 length equals 17 residues. The V end was cut by 0 bases, the J end by 2 bases, with 14 bases between. CDR1 SGHDN and CDR2 FVKESK come from the germline V gene. CDR3 DNA: TGTGCCAGCAGCCAAGAAAGCAACCTACGACCTGGAAACACCATATATTTT. This translates into CASSQESNLRPGNTIYF.

This chain connects TRBV5-1 to TRBJ2-1, with D tentatively TRBD1 (5 bases). Germline CDR1 SGHRS, CDR2 YFSETQ. The V gene lost 4 bases and the J gene lost 2 bases, with 10 bases spanning the gap. The CDR3 sequence is 14 residues long. The CDR3 protein is CASSTLGAYNEQFF. As DNA, the CDR3 is TGCGCCAGCAGCACCCTAGGGGCCTACAATGAGCAGTTCTTC.

V usage is TRBV6-6 and J usage is TRBJ1-1; 7 nucleotides agree with TRBD1. CDR3 length: 14 residues. The ends lost 5 bases at V and 6 bases at J; junction bases unmatched: 9. CDR1 and CDR2 from the germline V gene are MNHNY and SVGAGI (reference sequence). The CDR3 coding sequence is TGTGCCAGCAGTGAGACAGGGTGGAATGCTGAAGCTTTCTTT. As protein: CASSETGWNAEAFF.